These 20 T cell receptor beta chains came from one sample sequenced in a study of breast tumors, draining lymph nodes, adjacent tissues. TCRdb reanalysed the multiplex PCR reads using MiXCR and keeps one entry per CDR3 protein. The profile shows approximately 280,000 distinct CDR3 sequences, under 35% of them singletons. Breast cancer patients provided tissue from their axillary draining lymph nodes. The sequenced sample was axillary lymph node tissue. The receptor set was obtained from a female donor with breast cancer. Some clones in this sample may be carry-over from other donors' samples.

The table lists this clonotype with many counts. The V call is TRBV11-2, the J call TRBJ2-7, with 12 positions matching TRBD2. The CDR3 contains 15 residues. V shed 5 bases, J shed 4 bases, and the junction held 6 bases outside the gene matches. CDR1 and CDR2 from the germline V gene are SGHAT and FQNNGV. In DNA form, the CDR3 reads TGTGCCAGCAGCGAGCGACTAGCGGGAGATTACGAGCAGTACTTC. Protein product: CASSERLAGDYEQYF.

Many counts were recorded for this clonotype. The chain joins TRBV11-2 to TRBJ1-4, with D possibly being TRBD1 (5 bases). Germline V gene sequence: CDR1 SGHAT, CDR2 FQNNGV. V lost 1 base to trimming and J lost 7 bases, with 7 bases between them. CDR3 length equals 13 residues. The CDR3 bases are TGTGCCAGCAGCTTAGCCAGGGTTGAAAAACTGTTTTTT. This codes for CASSLARVEKLFF.

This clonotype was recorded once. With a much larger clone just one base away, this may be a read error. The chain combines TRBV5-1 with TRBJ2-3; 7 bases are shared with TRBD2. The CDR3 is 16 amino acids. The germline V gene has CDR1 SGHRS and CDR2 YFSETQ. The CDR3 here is CASSLAGGRGADTHYF. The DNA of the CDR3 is TGCGCCAGCAGCTTGGCCGGCGGGAGAGGGGCAGATACGCACTATTTT. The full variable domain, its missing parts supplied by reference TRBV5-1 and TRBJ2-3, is KAGVTQTPRYLIKTRGQQVTLSCSPISGHRSVSWYQQTPGQGLQFLFEYFSETQRNKGNFPGRFSGRQFSNSRSEMNVSTLELGDSALYLCASSLAGGRGADTHYFGPGTRLTVL.

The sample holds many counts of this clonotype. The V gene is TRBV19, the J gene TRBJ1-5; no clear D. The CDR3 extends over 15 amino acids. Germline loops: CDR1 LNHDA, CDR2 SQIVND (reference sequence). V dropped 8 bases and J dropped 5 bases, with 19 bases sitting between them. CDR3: CASHIDLMSHQPQHF. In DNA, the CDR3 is TGTGCCAGTCATATAGATTTGATGAGCCATCAGCCCCAGCATTTT.

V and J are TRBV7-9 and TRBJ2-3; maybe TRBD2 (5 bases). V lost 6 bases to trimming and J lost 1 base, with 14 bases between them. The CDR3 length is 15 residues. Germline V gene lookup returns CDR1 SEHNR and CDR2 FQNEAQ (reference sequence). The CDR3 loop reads CASSYGKGRTDTQYF. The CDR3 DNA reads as TGTGCCAGCAGTTACGGGAAAGGTCGCACAGATACGCAGTATTTT.

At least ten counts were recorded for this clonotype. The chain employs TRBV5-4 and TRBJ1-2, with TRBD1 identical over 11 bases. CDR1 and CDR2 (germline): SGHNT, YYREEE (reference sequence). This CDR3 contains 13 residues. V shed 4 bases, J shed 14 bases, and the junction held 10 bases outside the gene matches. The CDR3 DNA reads TGTGCCAGCAGCCCGAACACGGGACAGGGGGAGACCTTC. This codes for CASSPNTGQGETF. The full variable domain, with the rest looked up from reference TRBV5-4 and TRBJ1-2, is ETGVTQSPTHLIKTRGQQVTLRCSSQSGHNTVSWYQQALGQGPQFIFQYYREEENGRGNFPPRFSGLQFPNYSSELNVNALELDDSALYLCASSPNTGQGETFGSGTRLTVV.

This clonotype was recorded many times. CDR3 region: CATSDSRYQETQYF. The CDR3 nucleotides are TGTGCCACCAGTGATTCTCGGTACCAAGAGACCCAGTACTTC. V is TRBV24-1 and J is TRBJ2-5; D not certain. The CDR3 has 14 amino acids. Germline V gene sequence: CDR1 KGHDR, CDR2 SFDVKD. The germline V and J ends were trimmed by 2 bases and 0 bases, with 6 bases remaining between them.

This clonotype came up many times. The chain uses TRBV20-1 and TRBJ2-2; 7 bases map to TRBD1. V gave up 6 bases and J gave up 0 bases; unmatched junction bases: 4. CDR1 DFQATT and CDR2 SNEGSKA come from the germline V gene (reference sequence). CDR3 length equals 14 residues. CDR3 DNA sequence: TGCAGTGCGTGGGACAGTTCGAACACCGGGGAGCTGTTTTTT. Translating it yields CSAWDSSNTGELFF.

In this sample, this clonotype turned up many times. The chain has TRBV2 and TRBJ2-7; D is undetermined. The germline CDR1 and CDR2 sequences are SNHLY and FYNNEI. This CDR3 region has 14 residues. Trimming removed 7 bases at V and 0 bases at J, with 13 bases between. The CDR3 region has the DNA TGTGCCAGCACTGCCGTCCGGAGCTCCTACGAGCAGTACTTC. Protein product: CASTAVRSSYEQYF.

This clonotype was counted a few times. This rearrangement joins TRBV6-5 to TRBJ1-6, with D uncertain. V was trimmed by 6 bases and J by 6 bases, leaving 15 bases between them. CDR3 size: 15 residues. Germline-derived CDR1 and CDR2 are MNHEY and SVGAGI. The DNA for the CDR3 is TGTGCCAGCAGACTGACTTTTGCACCTAATTCACCCCTCCACTTT. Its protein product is CASRLTFAPNSPLHF.

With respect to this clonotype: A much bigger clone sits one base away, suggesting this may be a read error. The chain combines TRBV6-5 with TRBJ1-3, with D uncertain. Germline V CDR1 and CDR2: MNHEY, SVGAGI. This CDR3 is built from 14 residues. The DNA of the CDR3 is TGTGCCAGCGGTTACTGGGAATCGGGAAACACCATATATTTT. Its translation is CASGYWESGNTIYF.

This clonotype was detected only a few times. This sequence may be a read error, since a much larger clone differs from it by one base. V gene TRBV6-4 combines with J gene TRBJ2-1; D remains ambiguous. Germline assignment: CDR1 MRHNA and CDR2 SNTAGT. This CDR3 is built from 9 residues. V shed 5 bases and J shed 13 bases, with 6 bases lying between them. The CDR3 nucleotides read TGTGCCAGCAGTCAACTCCAGTTCTTC. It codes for CASSQLQFF.

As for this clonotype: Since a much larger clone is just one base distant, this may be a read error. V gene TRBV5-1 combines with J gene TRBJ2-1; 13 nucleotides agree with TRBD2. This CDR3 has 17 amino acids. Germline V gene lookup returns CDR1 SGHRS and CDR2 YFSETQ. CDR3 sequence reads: CTSRWGLAGRSYNEQFF. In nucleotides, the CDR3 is TGCACCAGCAGATGGGGACTAGCGGGACGCTCCTACAATGAGCAGTTCTTC.

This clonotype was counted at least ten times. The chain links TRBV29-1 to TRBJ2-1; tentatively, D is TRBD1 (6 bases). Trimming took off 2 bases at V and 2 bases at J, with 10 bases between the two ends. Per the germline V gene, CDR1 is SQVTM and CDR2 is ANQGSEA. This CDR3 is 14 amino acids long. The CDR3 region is CSVETGWAYNEQFF. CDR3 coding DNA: TGCAGCGTTGAAACAGGGTGGGCCTACAATGAGCAGTTCTTC.

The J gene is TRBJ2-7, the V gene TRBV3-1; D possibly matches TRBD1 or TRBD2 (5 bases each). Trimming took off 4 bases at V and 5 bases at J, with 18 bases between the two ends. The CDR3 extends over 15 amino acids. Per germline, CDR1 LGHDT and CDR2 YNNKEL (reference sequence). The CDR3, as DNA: TGTGCCAGCAGCCCCCTCCAGGGACGGGCTAACGAGCAGTACTTC. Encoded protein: CASSPLQGRANEQYF.

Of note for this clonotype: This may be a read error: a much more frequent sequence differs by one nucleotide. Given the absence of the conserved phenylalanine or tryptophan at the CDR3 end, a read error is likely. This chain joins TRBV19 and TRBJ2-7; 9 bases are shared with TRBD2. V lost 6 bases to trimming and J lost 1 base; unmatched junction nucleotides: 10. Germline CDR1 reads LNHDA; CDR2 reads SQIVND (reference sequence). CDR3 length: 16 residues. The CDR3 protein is CASRQIAGEGSYEQYS. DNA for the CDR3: TGTGCCAGTAGGCAGATAGCGGGAGAGGGATCCTACGAGCAGTACTCC.

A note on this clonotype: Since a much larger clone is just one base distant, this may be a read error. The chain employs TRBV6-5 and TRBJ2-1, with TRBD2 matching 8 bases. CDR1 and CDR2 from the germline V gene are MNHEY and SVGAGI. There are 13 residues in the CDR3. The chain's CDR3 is CARLGGLVNKQFF. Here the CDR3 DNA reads TGTGCCAGATTGGGGGGACTAGTCAATAAGCAGTTCTTC.

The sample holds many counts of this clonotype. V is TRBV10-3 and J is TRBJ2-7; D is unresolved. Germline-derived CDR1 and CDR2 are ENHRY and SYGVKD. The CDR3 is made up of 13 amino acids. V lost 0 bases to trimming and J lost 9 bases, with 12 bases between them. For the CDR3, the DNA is TGTGCCATCAGTGAGTCAATGGCCCAAAGGCAGTACTTC. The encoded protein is CAISESMAQRQYF.

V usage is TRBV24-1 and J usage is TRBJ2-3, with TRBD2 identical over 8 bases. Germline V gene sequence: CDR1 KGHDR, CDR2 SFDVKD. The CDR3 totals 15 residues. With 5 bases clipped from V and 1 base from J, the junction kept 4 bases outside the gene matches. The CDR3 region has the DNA TGTGCCACCAGTGCTTCAGCGGGAGGCACAGATACGCAGTATTTT. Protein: CATSASAGGTDTQYF.

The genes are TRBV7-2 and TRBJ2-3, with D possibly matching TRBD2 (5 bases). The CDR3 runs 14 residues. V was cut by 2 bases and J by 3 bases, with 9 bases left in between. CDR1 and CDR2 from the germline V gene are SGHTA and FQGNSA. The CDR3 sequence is CASSLSGPTDTQYF. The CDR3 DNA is TGTGCCAGCAGCTTAAGCGGACCTACAGATACGCAGTATTTT.